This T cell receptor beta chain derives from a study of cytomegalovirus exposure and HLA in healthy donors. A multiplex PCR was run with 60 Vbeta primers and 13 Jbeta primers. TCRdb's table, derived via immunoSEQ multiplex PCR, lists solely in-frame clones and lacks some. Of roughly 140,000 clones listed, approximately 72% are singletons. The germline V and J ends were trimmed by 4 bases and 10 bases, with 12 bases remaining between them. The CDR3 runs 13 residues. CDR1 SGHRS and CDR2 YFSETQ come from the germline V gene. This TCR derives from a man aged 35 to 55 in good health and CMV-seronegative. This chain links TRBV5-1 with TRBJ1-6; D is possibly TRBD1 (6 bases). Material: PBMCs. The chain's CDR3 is CASSGGPESPLHF. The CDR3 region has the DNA TGCGCCAGCAGCGGGGGCCCTGAGTCACCCCTCCACTTT.